These 12 T cell receptor beta chains came from one sample sequenced in a study of cytomegalovirus exposure and HLA in healthy donors. The PCR ran on 60 Vbeta and 13 Jbeta primers. Method: immunoSEQ multiplex PCR; TCRdb's copy keeps in-frame clones and lacks some. The sample contains about 180,000 clones, approximately 80% of which appear only once. Material: PBMCs. The receptors originated from a woman between 50 and 59 years old in good health and CMV-seronegative.

The chain uses TRBV6-4 and TRBJ2-1; D gene unclear. There are 16 residues in the CDR3. The V gene lost 5 bases and the J gene lost 5 bases, with 19 bases spanning the gap. CDR1 and CDR2 (germline): MRHNA, SNTAGT. The CDR3 DNA sequence: TGTGCCAGCAGTCCTTGGGCGACCTATTGGGACAATGAGCAGTTCTTC. This sequence encodes CASSPWATYWDNEQFF.

The CDR3 DNA reads TGTGCCAGTAGTACAAGAGCGCGGACTAGCTCCTACGAGCAGTACTTC. This sequence encodes CASSTRARTSSYEQYF. This rearrangement joins TRBV19 to TRBJ2-7; TRBD2 agrees at 7 bases. This CDR3 region has 16 residues. Trimming cost V 4 bases and J 0 bases; bases outside gene matches: 9. CDR1 LNHDA and CDR2 SQIVND come from the germline V gene (reference sequence).

The DNA of the CDR3 is TGTGCCAGCAGGCAAATACAGGGGACCTACGAGCAGTACTTC. Translating gives CASRQIQGTYEQYF. The chain has TRBV6-6 and TRBJ2-7; TRBD1 matches at 7 bases. CDR1 MNHNY and CDR2 SVGAGI come from the germline V gene (reference sequence). This CDR3 comprises 14 residues. The V gene end was trimmed by 6 bases and the J gene end by 2 bases; junction bases not matched to a gene: 7.

CDR3 nucleotide sequence: TGTGCCAGCAGCTTGACAGGGGAAGATACGCAGTATTTT. Protein: CASSLTGEDTQYF. The chain is built from TRBV7-9 and TRBJ2-3; the match to TRBD1 covers 8 bases. Germline values: CDR1 SEHNR, CDR2 FQNEAQ (reference sequence). This CDR3 comprises 13 residues. J lost 5 bases, V lost 3 bases, and 1 base had no gene match. The full variable domain, completed using reference TRBV7-9 and TRBJ2-3, is DTGVSQNPRHKITKRGQNVTFRCDPISEHNRLYWYRQTLGQGPEFLTYFQNEAQLEKSRLLSDRFSAERPKGSFSTLEIQRTEQGDSAMYLCASSLTGEDTQYFGPGTRLTVL.

This chain uses TRBV28 with TRBJ1-5; D gene unclear. The CDR3 spans 12 residues. Germline CDR1 reads MDHEN; CDR2 reads SYDVKM. V was clipped by 9 bases and J by 3 bases, with 9 bases between them. In DNA, the CDR3 is TGTGCCAGTCAGGAAACCAATCAGCCCCAGCATTTT. It encodes CASQETNQPQHF.

Notes on this clone: In the same sample, other DNA sequences code for this CDR3. V and J are TRBV9 and TRBJ2-5; TRBD2 aligns across 11 bases. Trimming took 0 bases from V and 5 from J; bases not matched to a gene: 0. Germline CDR1 is SGDLS and CDR2 is YYNGEE. The CDR3 totals 14 residues. CDR3 nucleotide sequence: TGTGCCAGCAGCGTAGCTAGCGGGGGGGAGACCCAGTACTTC. It translates to CASSVASGGETQYF. The full variable domain, in which reference TRBV9 and TRBJ2-5 provide the parts outside the CDR3, is DSGVTQTPKHLITATGQRVTLRCSPRSGDLSVYWYQQSLDQGLQFLIQYYNGEERAKGNILERFSAQQFPDLHSELNLSSLELGDSALYFCASSVASGGETQYFGPGTRLLVL.

The rearrangement joins TRBV5-1 to TRBJ2-3; maybe TRBD1 (6 bases). The CDR3 spans 15 residues. V shed 5 bases and J shed 0 bases, with 13 bases lying between them. Germline values: CDR1 SGHRS, CDR2 YFSETQ. In DNA form, the CDR3 reads TGCGCCAGCAGGGCCAGGGGTCCTAGCACAGATACGCAGTATTTT. Protein: CASRARGPSTDTQYF.

The V gene is TRBV10-2, the J gene TRBJ1-1; TRBD1 matches at 7 bases. This CDR3 spans 11 amino acids. The trim removed 8 bases at V and 7 bases at J, leaving 4 bases unmatched. CDR1 and CDR2 (germline): WSHSY, SAAADI. The CDR3 nucleotides are TGCGCCAGCTGGACAGGCCGTGAAGCTTTCTTT. Protein: CASWTGREAFF.

CDR3: CASSLFGAGFFYEQYF. The CDR3 DNA follows: TGTGCCAGCAGTCTATTTGGGGCGGGGTTCTTCTACGAGCAGTACTTC. The chain is built from TRBV28 and TRBJ2-7; D is possibly TRBD2 (6 bases). This CDR3 has 16 residues. Germline assignment: CDR1 MDHEN and CDR2 SYDVKM. V shed 5 bases and J shed 3 bases, with 20 bases lying between them. The complete variable domain, with remaining parts taken from reference TRBV28 and TRBJ2-7, reads DVKVTQSSRYLVKRTGEKVFLECVQDMDHENMFWYRQDPGLGLRLIYFSYDVKMKEKGDIPEGYSVSREKKERFSLILESASTNQTSMYLCASSLFGAGFFYEQYFGPGTRLTVT.

The J gene is TRBJ1-5, the V gene TRBV27, with D unresolved. V lost 5 bases and J lost 4, with 6 bases in between. This CDR3 is 12 amino acids long. Germline V lookup: CDR1 MNHEY, CDR2 SMNVEV (reference sequence). The CDR3 region has the DNA TGTGCCAGCAGTCGCCTAAATCAGCCCCAGCATTTT. Protein sequence: CASSRLNQPQHF.

The V call is TRBV7-9, the J call TRBJ2-7, with 11 nucleotides matching TRBD1. This CDR3 comprises 17 residues. V lost 5 bases and J lost 4; bases outside the gene matches: 13. Germline V gene data show CDR1 as SEHNR and CDR2 as FQNEAQ (reference sequence). CDR3 DNA: TGTGCCAGCAGCCAATACGGACAGGGGGCGAGCATATACGAGCAGTACTTC. It is translated as CASSQYGQGASIYEQYF.

V and J are TRBV19 and TRBJ2-1; 7 bases line up with TRBD1. The junction had 5 bases not matched to a gene; V was cut back by 2 bases and J by 4 bases. The CDR3 has 15 amino acids. Germline CDR1 reads LNHDA; CDR2 reads SQIVND (reference sequence). The CDR3 spells CASSISWDSYNEQFF. In DNA, the CDR3 is TGTGCCAGTAGTATAAGTTGGGACAGTTACAATGAGCAGTTCTTC.